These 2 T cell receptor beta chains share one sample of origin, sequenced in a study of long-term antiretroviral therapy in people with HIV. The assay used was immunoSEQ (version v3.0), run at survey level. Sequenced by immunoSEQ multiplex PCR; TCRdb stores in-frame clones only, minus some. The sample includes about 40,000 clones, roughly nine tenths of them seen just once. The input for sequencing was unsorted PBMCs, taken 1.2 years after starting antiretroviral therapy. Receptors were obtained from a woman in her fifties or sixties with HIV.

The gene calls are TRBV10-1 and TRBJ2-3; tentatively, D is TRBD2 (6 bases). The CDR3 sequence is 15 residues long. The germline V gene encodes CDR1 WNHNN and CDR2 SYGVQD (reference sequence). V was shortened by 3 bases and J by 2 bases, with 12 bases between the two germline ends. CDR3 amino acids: CASSDGSGLTDTQYF. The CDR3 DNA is TGCGCCAGCAGTGATGGTAGCGGACTCACAGATACGCAGTATTTT.

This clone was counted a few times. The CDR3 DNA reads TGTGCCAGTAGTAGGTCAGGGGCAATTAATCAGCCCCAGCATTTT. Amino acid sequence: CASSRSGAINQPQHF. This sequence joins TRBV19 and TRBJ1-5; tentatively, D is TRBD1 (6 bases). The germline CDR1 and CDR2 sequences are LNHDA and SQIVND (reference sequence). V lost 4 bases and J 4 bases, leaving 14 bases between the germline ends. CDR3 length: 15 amino acids.